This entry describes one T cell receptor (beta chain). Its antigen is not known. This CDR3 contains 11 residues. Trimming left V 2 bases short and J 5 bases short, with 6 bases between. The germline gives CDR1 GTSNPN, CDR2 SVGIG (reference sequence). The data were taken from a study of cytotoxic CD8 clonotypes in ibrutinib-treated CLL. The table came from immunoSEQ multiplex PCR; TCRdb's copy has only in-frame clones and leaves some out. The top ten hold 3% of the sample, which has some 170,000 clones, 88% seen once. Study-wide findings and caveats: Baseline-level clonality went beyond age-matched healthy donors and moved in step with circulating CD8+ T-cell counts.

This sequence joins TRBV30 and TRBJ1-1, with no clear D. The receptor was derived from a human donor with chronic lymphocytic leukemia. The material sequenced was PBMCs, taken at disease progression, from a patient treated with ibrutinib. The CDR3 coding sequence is TGTGCCTGGAGTTCATCGACTGAAGCTTTCTTT. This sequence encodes CAWSSSTEAFF. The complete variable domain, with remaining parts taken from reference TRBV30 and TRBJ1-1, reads SQTIHQWPATLVQPVGSPLSLECTVEGTSNPNLYWYRQAAGRGLQLLFYSVGIGQISSEVPQNLSASRPQDRQFILSSKKLLLSDSGFYLCAWSSSTEAFFGQGTRLTVV.